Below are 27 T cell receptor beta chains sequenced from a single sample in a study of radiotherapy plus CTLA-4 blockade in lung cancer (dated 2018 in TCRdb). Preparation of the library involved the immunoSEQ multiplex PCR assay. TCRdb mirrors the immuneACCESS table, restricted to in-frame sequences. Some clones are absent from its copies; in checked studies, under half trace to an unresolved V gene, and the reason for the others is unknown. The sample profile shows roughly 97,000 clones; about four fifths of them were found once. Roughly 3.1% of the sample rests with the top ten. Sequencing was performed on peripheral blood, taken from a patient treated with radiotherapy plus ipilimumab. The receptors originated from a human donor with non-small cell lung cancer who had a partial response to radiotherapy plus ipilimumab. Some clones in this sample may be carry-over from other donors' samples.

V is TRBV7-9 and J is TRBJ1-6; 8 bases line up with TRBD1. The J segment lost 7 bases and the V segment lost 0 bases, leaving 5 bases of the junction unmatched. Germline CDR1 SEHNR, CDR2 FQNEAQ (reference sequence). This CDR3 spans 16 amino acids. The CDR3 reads CASSLARGQGNSPLHF. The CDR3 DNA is TGTGCCAGCAGCTTAGCGCGCGGACAGGGAAATTCACCCCTCCACTTT.

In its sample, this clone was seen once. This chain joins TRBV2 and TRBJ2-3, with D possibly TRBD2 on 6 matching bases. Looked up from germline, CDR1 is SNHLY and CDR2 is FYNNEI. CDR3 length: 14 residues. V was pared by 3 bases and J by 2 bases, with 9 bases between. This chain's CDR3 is CASSEQRATDTQYF. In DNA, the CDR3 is TGTGCCAGCAGTGAGCAGCGGGCCACAGATACGCAGTATTTT.

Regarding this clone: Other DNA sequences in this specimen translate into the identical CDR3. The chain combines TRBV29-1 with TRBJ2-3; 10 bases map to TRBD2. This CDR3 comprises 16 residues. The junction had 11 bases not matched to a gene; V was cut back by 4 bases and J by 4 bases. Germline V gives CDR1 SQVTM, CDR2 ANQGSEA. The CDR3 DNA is TGCAGCGTTGGCGGGCCCAGCGGGGGGGCCGCAGATACGCAGTATTTT. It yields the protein CSVGGPSGGAADTQYF.

The CDR3 is CAWRENREAFF. DNA for the CDR3: TGTGCCTGGAGGGAGAATAGAGAAGCTTTCTTT. J is TRBJ1-1 and V is TRBV30, with no clear D. From germline, CDR1 is GTSNPN and CDR2 SVGIG (reference sequence). CDR3 size: 11 residues. Between the trimmed V and J ends, which lost 3 bases and 8 bases, there was a span of 10 bases.

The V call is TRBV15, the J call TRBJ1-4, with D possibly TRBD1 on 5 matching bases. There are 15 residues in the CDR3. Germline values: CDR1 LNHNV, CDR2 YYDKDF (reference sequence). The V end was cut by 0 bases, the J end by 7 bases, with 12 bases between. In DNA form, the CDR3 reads TGTGCCACCAGCAGAGATTGGGGGGACGGTGAAAAACTGTTTTTT. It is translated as CATSRDWGDGEKLFF.

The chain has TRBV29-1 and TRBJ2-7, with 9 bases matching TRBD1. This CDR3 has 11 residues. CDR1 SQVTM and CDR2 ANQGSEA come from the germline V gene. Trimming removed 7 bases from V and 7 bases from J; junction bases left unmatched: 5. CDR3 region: CSATGGREQYF. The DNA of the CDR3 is TGCAGCGCTACAGGGGGCAGGGAGCAGTACTTC.

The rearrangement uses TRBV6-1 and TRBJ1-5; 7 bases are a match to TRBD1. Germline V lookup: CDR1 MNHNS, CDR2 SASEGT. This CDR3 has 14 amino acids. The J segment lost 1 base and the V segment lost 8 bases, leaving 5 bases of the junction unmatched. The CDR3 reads CASQARGSNQPQHF. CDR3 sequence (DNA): TGTGCCAGCCAAGCCAGGGGGAGCAATCAGCCCCAGCATTTT.

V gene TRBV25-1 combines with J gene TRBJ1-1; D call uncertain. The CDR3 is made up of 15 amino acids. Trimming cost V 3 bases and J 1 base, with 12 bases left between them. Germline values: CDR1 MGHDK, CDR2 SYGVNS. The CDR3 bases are TGTGCCAGCAGTGATTCGGGGTACGCGAACACTGAAGCTTTCTTT. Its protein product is CASSDSGYANTEAFF.

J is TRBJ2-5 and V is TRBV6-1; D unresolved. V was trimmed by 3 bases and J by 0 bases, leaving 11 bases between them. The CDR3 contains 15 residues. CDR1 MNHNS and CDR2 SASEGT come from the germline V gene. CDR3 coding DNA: TGTGCCAGCAGTGATTCAACGGTAGACCAAGAGACCCAGTACTTC. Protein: CASSDSTVDQETQYF.

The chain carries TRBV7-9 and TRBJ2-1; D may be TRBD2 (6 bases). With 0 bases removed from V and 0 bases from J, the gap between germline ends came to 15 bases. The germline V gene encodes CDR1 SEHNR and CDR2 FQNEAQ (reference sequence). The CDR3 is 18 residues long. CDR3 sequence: CASSLAGRGTSSYNEQFF. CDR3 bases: TGTGCCAGCAGCTTAGCCGGGCGCGGGACCAGCTCCTACAATGAGCAGTTCTTC.

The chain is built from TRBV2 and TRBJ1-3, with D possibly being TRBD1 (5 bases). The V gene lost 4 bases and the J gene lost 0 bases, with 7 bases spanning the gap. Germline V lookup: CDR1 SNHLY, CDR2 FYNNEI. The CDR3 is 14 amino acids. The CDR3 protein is CASSAGNSGNTIYF. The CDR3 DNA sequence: TGTGCCAGCAGTGCAGGGAACTCTGGAAACACCATATATTTT.

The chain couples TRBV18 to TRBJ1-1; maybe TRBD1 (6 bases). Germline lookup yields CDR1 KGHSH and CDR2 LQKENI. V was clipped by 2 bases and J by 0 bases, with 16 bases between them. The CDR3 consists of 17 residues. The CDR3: CASSPGVVGQMNTEAFF. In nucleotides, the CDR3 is TGTGCCAGCTCACCAGGAGTAGTCGGACAGATGAACACTGAAGCTTTCTTT.

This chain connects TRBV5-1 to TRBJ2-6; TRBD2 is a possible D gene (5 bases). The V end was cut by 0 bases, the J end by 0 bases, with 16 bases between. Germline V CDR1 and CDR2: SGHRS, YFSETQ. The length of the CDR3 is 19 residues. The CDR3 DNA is TGCGCCAGCAGCTTGGTTGGAGGCCGTCCCGCCTCTGGGGCCAACGTCCTGACTTTC. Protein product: CASSLVGGRPASGANVLTF.

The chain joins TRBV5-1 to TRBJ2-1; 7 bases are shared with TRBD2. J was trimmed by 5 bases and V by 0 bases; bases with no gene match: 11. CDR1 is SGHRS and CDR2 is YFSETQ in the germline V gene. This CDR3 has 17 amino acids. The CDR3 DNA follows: TGCGCCAGCAGCTTGGTTAGCGGTCGGGGGGTCCACAATGAGCAGTTCTTC. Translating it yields CASSLVSGRGVHNEQFF.

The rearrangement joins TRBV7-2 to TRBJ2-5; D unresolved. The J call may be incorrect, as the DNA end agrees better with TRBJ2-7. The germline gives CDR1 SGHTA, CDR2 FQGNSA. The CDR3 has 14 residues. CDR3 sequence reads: CASSSAAAAYEQYF. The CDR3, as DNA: TGTGCCAGCAGCTCGGCGGCGGCAGCCTACGAGCAGTACTTC.

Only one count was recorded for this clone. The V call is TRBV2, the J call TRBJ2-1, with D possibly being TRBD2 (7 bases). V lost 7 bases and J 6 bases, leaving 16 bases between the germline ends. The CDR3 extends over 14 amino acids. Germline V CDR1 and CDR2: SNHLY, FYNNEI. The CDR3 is CASIVGGLSNEQFF. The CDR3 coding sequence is TGTGCCAGCATTGTGGGGGGGCTTTCCAATGAGCAGTTCTTC.

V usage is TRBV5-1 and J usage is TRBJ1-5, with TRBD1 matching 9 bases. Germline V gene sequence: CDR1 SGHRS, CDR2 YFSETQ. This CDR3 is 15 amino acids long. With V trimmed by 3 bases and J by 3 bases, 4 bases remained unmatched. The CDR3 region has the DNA TGCGCCAGCAGCTCCGGGACAGGGCACAATCAGCCCCAGCATTTT. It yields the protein CASSSGTGHNQPQHF.

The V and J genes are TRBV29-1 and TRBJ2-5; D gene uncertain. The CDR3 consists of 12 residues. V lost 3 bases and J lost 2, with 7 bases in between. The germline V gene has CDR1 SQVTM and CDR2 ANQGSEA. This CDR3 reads CSVDWHQETQYF. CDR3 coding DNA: TGCAGCGTTGATTGGCATCAAGAGACCCAGTACTTC.

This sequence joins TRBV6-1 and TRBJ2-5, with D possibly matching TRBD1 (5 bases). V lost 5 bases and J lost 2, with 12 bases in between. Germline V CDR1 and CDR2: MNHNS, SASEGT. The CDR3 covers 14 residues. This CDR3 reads CASSPYDRQETQYF. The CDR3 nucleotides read TGTGCCAGCAGTCCCTACGACAGACAAGAGACCCAGTACTTC.

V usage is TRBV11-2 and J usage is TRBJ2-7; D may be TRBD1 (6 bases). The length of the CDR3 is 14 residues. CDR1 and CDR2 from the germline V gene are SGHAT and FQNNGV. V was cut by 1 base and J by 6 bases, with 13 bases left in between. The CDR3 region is CASSLAGRGREQYF. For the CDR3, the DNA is TGTGCCAGCAGCTTAGCGGGCAGGGGACGCGAGCAGTACTTC.

The CDR3 is CASSQTGLNTEAFF. The CDR3 DNA sequence: TGTGCCAGCAGTCAGACAGGTCTGAACACTGAAGCTTTCTTT. The rearrangement joins TRBV25-1 to TRBJ1-1, with D perhaps matching TRBD1 (6 bases). CDR3 length: 14 residues. Trimming took 5 bases from V and 0 from J, leaving 10 bases between them. Germline CDR1 reads MGHDK; CDR2 reads SYGVNS.

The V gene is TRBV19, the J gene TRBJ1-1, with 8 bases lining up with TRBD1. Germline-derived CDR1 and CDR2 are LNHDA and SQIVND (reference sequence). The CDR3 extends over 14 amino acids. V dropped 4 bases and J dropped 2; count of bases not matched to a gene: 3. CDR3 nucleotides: TGTGCCAGTAGTACGACAGGGGACAACACTGAAGCTTTCTTT. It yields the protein CASSTTGDNTEAFF.

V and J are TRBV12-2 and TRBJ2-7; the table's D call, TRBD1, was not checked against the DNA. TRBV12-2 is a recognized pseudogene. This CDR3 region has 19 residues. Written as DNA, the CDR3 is TGTGCAAGTCGCTTAGTAGGGGGCCGGAAAAGTTCCCCCGCCTACGAGCAGTACTTC. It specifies CASRLVGGRKSSPAYEQYF.

The CDR3 coding sequence is TGTGCCACCAGCAGAGGGGACAGGGGAGGCTATGGCTACACCTTC. Translating gives CATSRGDRGGYGYTF. This rearrangement joins TRBV15 to TRBJ1-2, with TRBD1 matching 10 bases. Germline assignment: CDR1 LNHNV and CDR2 YYDKDF (reference sequence). The CDR3 runs 15 residues. Trimming removed 1 base from V and 4 bases from J; junction bases left unmatched: 3. The full variable domain, in which reference TRBV15 and TRBJ1-2 provide the parts outside the CDR3, is DAMVIQNPRYQVTQFGKPVTLSCSQTLNHNVMYWYQQKSSQAPKLLFHYYDKDFNNEADTPDNFQSRRPNTSFCFLDIRSPGLGDTAMYLCATSRGDRGGYGYTFGSGTRLTVV.

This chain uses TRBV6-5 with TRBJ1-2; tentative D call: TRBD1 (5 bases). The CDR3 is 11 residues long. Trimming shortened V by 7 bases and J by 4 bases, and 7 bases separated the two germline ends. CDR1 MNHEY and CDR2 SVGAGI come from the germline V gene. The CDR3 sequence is CASKGVYGYTF. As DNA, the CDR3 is TGTGCCAGCAAAGGGGTCTATGGCTACACCTTC.

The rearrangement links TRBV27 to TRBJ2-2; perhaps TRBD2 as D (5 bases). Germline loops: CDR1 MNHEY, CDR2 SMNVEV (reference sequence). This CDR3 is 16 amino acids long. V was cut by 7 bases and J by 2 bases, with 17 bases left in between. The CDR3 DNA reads TGTGCCAGCACCCCGATAGGACTTGTAAACACCGGGGAGCTGTTTTTT. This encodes CASTPIGLVNTGELFF.

The CDR3 coding sequence is TGTGCCAGCAGTAGGATGAGTGCCGGGGGTGGCTACACCTTC. It is translated as CASSRMSAGGGYTF. V gene TRBV2 combines with J gene TRBJ1-2; tentative D call: TRBD1 (5 bases). The CDR3 loop spans 14 amino acids. Looked up from germline, CDR1 is SNHLY and CDR2 is FYNNEI. The V and J ends lost 5 bases and 7 bases respectively, with 17 bases between them.